The sample holds many counts of the clone carrying this T cell receptor (beta chain). As yet, its antigen is unknown. The data were obtained in a study of regulatory T cells in long-lasting Graves disease. General study points: TRBV28 was favored in persistent disease, as were TRBJ1-2 and TRBJ2-5.

CDR3 length: 14 amino acids. Unmatched junction bases numbered 6, after V lost 3 bases and J lost 3 bases. CDR1 is SGHRS and CDR2 is YFSETQ in the germline V gene. Time point defined: newly diagnosed GD, antithyroid drugs for less than 3 months. Isolated PBMC RNA provided the starting material for the TCR library. Staff drew around 10 milliliters of peripheral blood into EDTA tubes. Assembly of TCR beta libraries relied on iRepertoire HTBI primers together with Arm-PCR of CDR3 regions. One entry per CDR3 protein, called by TCRdb with MiXCR from the multiplex PCR reads. Seen here are hundreds of thousands of distinct CDR3 sequences, approximately 15% observed once, and the top ten hold roughly 18%. The sample also formed part of further work on T cells in Graves' hyperthyroidism and ophthalmopathy. That work states: When the TCR CDR3 underwent first-round RT-PCR, the HTBI primer set was used. In the blood, most expanded thyroid clonotypes above 0.001 appeared as well.

The receptor comes from a woman in her 30s with Graves disease. This chain uses TRBV5-1 with TRBJ2-7; 7 bases are a match to TRBD1. The source was peripheral blood mononuclear cells (PBMCs), collected at new diagnosis, from a patient treated with antithyroid drugs. Written as DNA, the CDR3 is TGCGCCAGCAGCTGGAAGGACAGGCTCTACGAGCAGTACTTC. This gives the protein CASSWKDRLYEQYF.